This T cell receptor (beta chain) was retrieved from a study of OX40 agonist ivuxolimab in advanced cancers. Study summary: Ivuxolimab, an agonist antibody against OX40 (CD134), was given to patients.

Data came from immunoSEQ multiplex PCR; TCRdb stores just in-frame clones and leaves some out. The sample consists of roughly 60,000 clones, about 86% of them appearing once. Germline-derived CDR1 and CDR2 are MNHNS and SASEGT. This CDR3 has 12 residues. Between the trimmed V and J ends, which lost 6 bases and 8 bases, there was a span of 8 bases. The sample was CD4+ or CD8+ T cells sorted from blood, taken in a trial of the OX40 agonist ivuxolimab. The chain is built from TRBV6-1 and TRBJ1-6; no firm D call. This TCR derives from an adult with an advanced solid tumor such as melanoma, head and neck, liver or kidney cancer. Here the CDR3 DNA reads TGTGCCAGCAGCAGGTCGTATTCACCCCTCCACTTT. Encoded protein: CASSRSYSPLHF.